Following are 3 T cell receptor beta chains from one sample sequenced in a study of blood T cell repertoires in COVID-19. Using immunoSEQ multiplex PCR, the repertoire was profiled, and TCRdb retains in-frame clones only, with some absent. This sample has some 160,000 clones, with over 80% found just once. Source material: peripheral blood. The source of these receptors is a man between 65 and 85 years old who had recovered from COVID-19.

This clone was detected a few times. The chain links TRBV11-3 to TRBJ1-5; possible D gene TRBD1, 5 bases. Germline V gene lookup returns CDR1 SGHNT and CDR2 YENEEA. The CDR3 totals 16 residues. Trimming stripped 5 bases from V and 6 bases from J, with 20 bases between. The CDR3 sequence: CASSQALEGQAQPQHF. CDR3 nucleotides: TGTGCCAGCAGCCAGGCCCTGGAGGGGCAGGCTCAGCCCCAGCATTTT. Drawing the rest from reference TRBV11-3 and TRBJ1-5, the complete variable domain is EAGVVQSPRYKIIEKKQPVAFWCNPISGHNTLYWYLQNLGQGPELLIRYENEEAVDDSQLPKDRFSAERLKGVDSTLKIQPAELGDSAVYLCASSQALEGQAQPQHFGDGTRLSIL.

The CDR3 nucleotides read TGCGCCAGCAGCCCCGCGAGTTTGACTAATGAAAAACTGTTTTTT. It codes for CASSPASLTNEKLFF. V is TRBV5-1 and J is TRBJ1-4; D is ambiguous. This CDR3 contains 15 residues. V was cut by 4 bases and J by 2 bases, with 12 bases left in between. Per germline, CDR1 SGHRS and CDR2 YFSETQ. Full variable domain (missing parts from reference TRBV5-1 and TRBJ1-4): KAGVTQTPRYLIKTRGQQVTLSCSPISGHRSVSWYQQTPGQGLQFLFEYFSETQRNKGNFPGRFSGRQFSNSRSEMNVSTLELGDSALYLCASSPASLTNEKLFFGSGTQLSVL.

V is TRBV5-1 and J is TRBJ2-7; TRBD2 might be the D (6 bases). This CDR3 region has 14 residues. Between the trimmed V and J ends, which lost 4 bases and 3 bases, there was a span of 14 bases. Per the germline V gene, CDR1 is SGHRS and CDR2 is YFSETQ. The CDR3 DNA follows: TGCGCCAGCAGCGCCGGGGGAAAGGACTACGAGCAGTACTTC. It is translated as CASSAGGKDYEQYF.